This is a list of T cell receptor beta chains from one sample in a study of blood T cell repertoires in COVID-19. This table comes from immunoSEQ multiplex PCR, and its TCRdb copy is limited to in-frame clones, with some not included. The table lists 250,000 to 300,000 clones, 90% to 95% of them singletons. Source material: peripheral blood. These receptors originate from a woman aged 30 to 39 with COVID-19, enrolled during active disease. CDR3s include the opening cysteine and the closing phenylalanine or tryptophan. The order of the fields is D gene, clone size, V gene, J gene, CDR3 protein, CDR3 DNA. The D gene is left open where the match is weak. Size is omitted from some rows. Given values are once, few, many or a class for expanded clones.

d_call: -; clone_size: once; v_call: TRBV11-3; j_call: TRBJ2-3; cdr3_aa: CASSLGVSGKDTQYF; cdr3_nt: TGTGCCAGCAGCTTAGGAGTATCGGGGAAGGATACGCAGTATTTT
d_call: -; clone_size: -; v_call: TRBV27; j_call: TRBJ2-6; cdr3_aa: CASSLWDTISGANVLTF; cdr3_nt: TGTGCCAGCAGCCTCTGGGACACCATCTCTGGGGCCAACGTCCTGACTTTC
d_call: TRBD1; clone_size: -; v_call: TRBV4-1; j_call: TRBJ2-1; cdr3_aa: CASSRSGDRQFF; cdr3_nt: TGCGCCAGCAGCCGCTCTGGGGACAGACAGTTCTTC
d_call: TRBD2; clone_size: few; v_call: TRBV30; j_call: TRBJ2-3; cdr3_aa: CAWSSGAGGEADTQYF; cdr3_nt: TGTGCCTGGAGTTCGGGCGCGGGAGGGGAGGCAGATACGCAGTATTTT
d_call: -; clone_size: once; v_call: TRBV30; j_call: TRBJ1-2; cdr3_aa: CASRVSYGYTF; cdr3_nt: TGTGCCTCCAGGGTTTCCTATGGCTACACCTTC
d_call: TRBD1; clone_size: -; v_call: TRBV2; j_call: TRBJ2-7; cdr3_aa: CASSLLGDRGHEQYF; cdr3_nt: TGTGCCAGCAGTCTACTGGGGGACAGGGGCCACGAGCAGTACTTC
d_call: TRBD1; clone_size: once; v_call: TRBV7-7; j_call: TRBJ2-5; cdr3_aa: CASSFSGDRGETQYF; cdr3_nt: TGTGCCAGCAGCTTCTCGGGAGACAGGGGGGAGACCCAGTACTTC
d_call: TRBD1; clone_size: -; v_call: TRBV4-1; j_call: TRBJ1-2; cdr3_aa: CASSQDQGAGWGYGYTF; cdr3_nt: TGCGCCAGCAGCCAAGATCAGGGGGCAGGGTGGGGCTATGGCTACACCTTC
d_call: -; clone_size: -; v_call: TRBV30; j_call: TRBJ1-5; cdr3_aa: CAWSPAYGNQPQHF; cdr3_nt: TGTGCCTGGAGTCCAGCGTATGGCAATCAGCCCCAGCATTTT
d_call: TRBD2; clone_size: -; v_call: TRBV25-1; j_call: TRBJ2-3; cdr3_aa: CASGQRGHTQYF; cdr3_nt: TGTGCCAGCGGCCAGCGGGGGCATACGCAGTATTTT
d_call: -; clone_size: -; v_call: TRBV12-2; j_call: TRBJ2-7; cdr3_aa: CASRREQGTYEQYF; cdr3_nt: TGTGCAAGTCGCCGCGAACAGGGTACCTACGAGCAGTACTTC
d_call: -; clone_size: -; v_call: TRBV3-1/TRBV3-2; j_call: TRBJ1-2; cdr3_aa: CASSHRSLGYTF; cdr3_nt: TGTGCCAGCAGCCACCGGAGTCTCGGCTACACCTTC
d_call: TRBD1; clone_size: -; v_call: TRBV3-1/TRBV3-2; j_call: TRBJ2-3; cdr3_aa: CASSVNRGLGTDTQYF; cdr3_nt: TGTGCCAGCAGCGTAAACAGGGGGCTCGGGACAGATACGCAGTATTTT
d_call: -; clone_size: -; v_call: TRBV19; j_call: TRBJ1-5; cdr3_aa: CASMASNQPQHF; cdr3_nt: TGTGCCAGTATGGCTAGCAATCAGCCCCAGCATTTT
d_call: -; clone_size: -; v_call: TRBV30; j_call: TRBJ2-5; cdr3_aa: CAWGSPTGSGETQYF; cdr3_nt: TGTGCCTGGGGGTCCCCGACAGGTTCAGGGGAGACCCAGTACTTC
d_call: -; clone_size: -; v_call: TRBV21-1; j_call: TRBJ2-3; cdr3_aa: CASSARLLAPLPYTQYF; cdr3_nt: TGTGCCAGCAGCGCTCGCCTACTAGCGCCCCTCCCTTATACGCAGTATTTT
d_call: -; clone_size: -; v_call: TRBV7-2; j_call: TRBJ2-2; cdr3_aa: CASSLGWRVVTGELFF; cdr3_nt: TGTGCCAGCAGTCTTGGTTGGAGGGTTGTGACCGGGGAGCTGTTTTTT
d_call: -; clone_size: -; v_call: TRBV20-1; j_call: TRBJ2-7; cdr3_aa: CSASDRLPSYEQYF; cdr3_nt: TGCAGTGCTAGTGACAGGCTACCCTCCTACGAGCAGTACTTC
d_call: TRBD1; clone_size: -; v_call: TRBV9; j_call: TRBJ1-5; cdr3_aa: CASSARDRYQPQHF; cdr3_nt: TGTGCCAGCAGCGCCCGGGACAGATATCAGCCCCAGCATTTT
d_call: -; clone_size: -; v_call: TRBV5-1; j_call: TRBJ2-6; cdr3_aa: CASSRGTLSGANVLTF; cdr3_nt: TGCGCCAGCAGCCGCGGCACCCTCTCTGGGGCCAACGTCCTGACTTTC
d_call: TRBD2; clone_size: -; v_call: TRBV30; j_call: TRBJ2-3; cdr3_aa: CAWSSQGTNTDTQYF; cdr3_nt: TGTGCCTGGAGTTCTCAAGGGACTAACACAGATACGCAGTATTTT
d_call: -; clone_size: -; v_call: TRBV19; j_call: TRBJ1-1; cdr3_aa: CASSEQGTEAFF; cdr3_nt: TGTGCCAGTAGTGAACAGGGCACTGAAGCTTTCTTT
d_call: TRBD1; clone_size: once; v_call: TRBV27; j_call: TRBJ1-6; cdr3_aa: CASSLQQGDSPLHF; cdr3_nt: TGTGCCAGCAGTCTTCAGCAGGGGGATTCACCCCTCCACTTT
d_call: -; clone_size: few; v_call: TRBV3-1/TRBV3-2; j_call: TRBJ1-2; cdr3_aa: CASSQVRGYGYTF; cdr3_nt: TGTGCCAGCAGCCAAGTTAGGGGCTATGGCTACACCTTC
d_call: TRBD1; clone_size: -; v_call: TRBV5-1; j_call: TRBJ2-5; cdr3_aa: CASSLGPPGTGNSKQETQYF; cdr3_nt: TGCGCCAGCAGCTTGGGCCCCCCAGGGACAGGGAATAGTAAGCAAGAGACCCAGTACTTC
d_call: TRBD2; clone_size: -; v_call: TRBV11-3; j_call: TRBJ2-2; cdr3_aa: CASSLAREGGELFF; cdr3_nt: TGTGCCAGCAGCTTAGCCCGGGAGGGCGGGGAGCTGTTTTTT
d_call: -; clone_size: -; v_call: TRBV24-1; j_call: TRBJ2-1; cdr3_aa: CATSLPGSEQFF; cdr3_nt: TGTGCCACCAGCCTTCCTGGGAGTGAGCAGTTCTTC